This note documents a single T cell receptor beta chain sequence. Its matching antigen is unknown. The sample is drawn from a study of monozygotic twins with cystic fibrosis. Produced via immunoSEQ multiplex PCR; TCRdb's table is partial and in-frame only. The table shows tens of thousands of clones, with around 82% occurring only once. The V segment lost 5 bases and the J segment 2 bases; nucleotides outside the gene matches: 16. The CDR3 loop spans 18 amino acids. Germline V gene data show CDR1 as LGHNA and CDR2 as YSLEER. Findings and limits, study-wide: Monozygotic CF twins shared more identical nucleotide clonotypes than unrelated patients. V usage most resembled the co-twin in 13 of 16 pairs.

The rearrangement uses TRBV4-3 and TRBJ1-2; 8 bases fit TRBD1. The source is a girl aged 2 to 9 with cystic fibrosis. Sequencing input: blood. The DNA for the CDR3 is TGCGCCAGCAGCTATAAAGGGACAGGCTTTCAGGGGAACTATGGCTACACCTTC. It translates to CASSYKGTGFQGNYGYTF.